The TCR beta chain described here comes from a study of memory CD4+ T cells and cytomegalovirus serostatus. Germline lookup yields CDR1 SNHLY and CDR2 FYNNEI. V dropped 5 bases and J dropped 4 bases, with 17 bases sitting between them. The CDR3 sequence is 16 residues long. The method was immunoSEQ multiplex PCR; TCRdb's version includes in-frame clones alone and lacks a portion of them. The sample consists of approximately 60,000 clones, about 81% of them appearing once. The sort gate was single viable CD3+CD4+CD8-CD45RO+ cells for memory CD4+ T cells. This receptor was obtained from an adult in good health and CMV-seronegative. The rearrangement links TRBV2 to TRBJ1-4; no firm D call. The sequenced sample was memory CD4+ T cells from blood. DNA of the CDR3: TGTGCCAGCAGTTTACTCGATTCCGGGAATAATGAAAAACTGTTTTTT. Translating it yields CASSLLDSGNNEKLFF.